This entry features one T cell receptor beta chain sequence. Its antigen is unknown. RNA transcripts yielded amplified TCR beta CDR3 regions. The TCR CDR3 first-round RT-PCR relied on the HTBI primer set. In TCRdb, the multiplex PCR reads were re-called with MiXCR into one record per CDR3 protein. The sample lists 400,000 to 550,000 distinct CDR3 sequences; about 15% were seen once. The data derive from a study of T cells in Graves' hyperthyroidism and ophthalmopathy. General study points: Most clonotypes that expanded in the thyroid above 0.001 also showed up in blood. Ophthalmopathy onset followed model prediction by a median approximately seven months.

Patients aged 18 to 65 had newly diagnosed hyperthyroidism of under 2 months' duration. Trimming removed 1 base from V and 4 bases from J, with 9 bases in between. This CDR3 contains 14 residues. Germline V gene lookup returns CDR1 MDHEN and CDR2 SYDVKM. The J gene is TRBJ2-3, the V gene TRBV28; no reliable D call. Sequencing was performed on blood. This clonotype was obtained from a woman aged 18-30 years with Graves' hyperthyroidism. CDR3 loop: CASSLYPVADTQYF. The DNA for the CDR3 is TGTGCCAGCAGTTTATATCCTGTGGCAGATACGCAGTATTTT.